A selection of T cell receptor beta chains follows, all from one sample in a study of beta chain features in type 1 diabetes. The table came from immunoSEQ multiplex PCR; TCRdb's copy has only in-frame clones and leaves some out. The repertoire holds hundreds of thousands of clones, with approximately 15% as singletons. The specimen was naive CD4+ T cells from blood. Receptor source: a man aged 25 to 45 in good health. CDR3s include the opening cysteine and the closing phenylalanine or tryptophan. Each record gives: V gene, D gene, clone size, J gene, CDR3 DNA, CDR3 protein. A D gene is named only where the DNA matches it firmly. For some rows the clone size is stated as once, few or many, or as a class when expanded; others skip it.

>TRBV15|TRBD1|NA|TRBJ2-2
TGTGCCACCAGCAGCCCGGACAGGGCCGGGGAGCTGTTTTTT
CATSSPDRAGELFF
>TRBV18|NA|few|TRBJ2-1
TGTGCCAGCTCCCGCGGGCCTGGTGAGCAGTTCTTC
CASSRGPGEQFF
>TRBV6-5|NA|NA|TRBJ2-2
TGTGCCAGCGGGGAGCTGTTTTTT
CASGELFF
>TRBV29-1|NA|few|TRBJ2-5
TGCAGCGTTGGAGCCTCCCAAGAGACCCAGTACTTC
CSVGASQETQYF
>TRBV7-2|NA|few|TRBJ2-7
TGTGCCAGCAGCTACGCTCAGGTCGCCTACGAGCAGTACTTC
CASSYAQVAYEQYF
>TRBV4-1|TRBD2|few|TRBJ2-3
TGCGCCAGCAGCCAGCCCGGGAGGGCAAGAACAGATACGCAGTATTTT
CASSQPGRARTDTQYF
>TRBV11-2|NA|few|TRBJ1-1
TGTGCCAGCAGCTTAAATAGGGAAAACACTGAAGCTTTCTTT
CASSLNRENTEAFF
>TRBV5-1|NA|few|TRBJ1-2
TGCGCCAGCAGCATAGGACACGATTCATTTCTAGGTGGCACCTTC
CASSIGHDSFLGGTF
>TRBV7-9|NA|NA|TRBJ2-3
TGTGCCAGCAGCTTAGCTGGGGGGTCCGATACGCAGTATTTT
CASSLAGGSDTQYF
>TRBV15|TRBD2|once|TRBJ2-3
TGTGCCACCATGCCAAGCGGGGACCGACACGGCACAGATACGCAGTATTTT
CATMPSGDRHGTDTQYF
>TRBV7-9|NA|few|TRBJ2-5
TGTGCCAGCAGCCTGGGGCCGCAACTCCAAGAGACCCAGTACTTC
CASSLGPQLQETQYF
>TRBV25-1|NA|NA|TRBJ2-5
TGTGCCAGCAGTGAATATCACGGGTCGGAGACCCAGTACTTC
CASSEYHGSETQYF
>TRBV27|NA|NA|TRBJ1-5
TGTGCCAGCAGTTTCGGGGCGGGCAATCAGCCCCAGCATTTT
CASSFGAGNQPQHF
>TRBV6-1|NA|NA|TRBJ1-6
TGTGCCAGCAGTGATGGACAGTATAATTCACCCCTCCACTTT
CASSDGQYNSPLHF
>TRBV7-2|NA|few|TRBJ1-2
TGTGCCAGCAGCTTAGTTGTTGGGGGACTGCCCGACCCCTATGGCTACACCTTC
CASSLVVGGLPDPYGYTF
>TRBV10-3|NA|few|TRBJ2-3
TGTGCCATCAGAGGGGGACCCCTCAACACGCAGTATTTT
CAIRGGPLNTQYF
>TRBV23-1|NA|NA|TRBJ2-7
TGCGCCAGCAGTCAATCCGGTACCCAGGGCTCCTACGAGCAGTACTTC
CASSQSGTQGSYEQYF
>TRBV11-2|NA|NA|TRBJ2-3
TGTGCCAGCAGCCCGACAGGAGTCGGTGATACGCAGTATTTT
CASSPTGVGDTQYF
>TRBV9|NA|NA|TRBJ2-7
TGTGCCAGCAGCGTAGATGGCGCCAACTACGAGCAGTACTTC
CASSVDGANYEQYF
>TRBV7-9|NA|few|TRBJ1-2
TGTGCCAGCAGCTTAGCCTCGTATGGCTACACCTTC
CASSLASYGYTF
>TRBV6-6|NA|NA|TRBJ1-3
TGTGCCAGCAGTTACTCCGCAGGCTATCGGGTAATATATTTT
CASSYSAGYRVIYF
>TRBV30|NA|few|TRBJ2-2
TGTGCCGAGACCCTGGGGACCGGGGAGCTGTTTTTT
CAETLGTGELFF
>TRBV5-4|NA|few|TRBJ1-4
TGTGCCAGCAGCTTGGTTAGCGGAGCGGGGGAAAAACTGTTTTTT
CASSLVSGAGEKLFF
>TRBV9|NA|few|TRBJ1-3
TGTGCCAGCAGCGCCGCGGGCGGCAGCCTCTCTGGAAACACCATATATTTT
CASSAAGGSLSGNTIYF
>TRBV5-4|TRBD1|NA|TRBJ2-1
TGTGCCAGCCGCCCTGGGGGTCGGGACAGGGCCTCCAATGAGCAGTTCTTC
CASRPGGRDRASNEQFF
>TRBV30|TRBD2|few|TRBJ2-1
TGTGCCTGGAAAGCGGGAGTCCTGGCAATCTACAATGAGCAGTTCTTC
CAWKAGVLAIYNEQFF
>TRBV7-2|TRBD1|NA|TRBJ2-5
TGTGCCAGCAGCTTAGAAGGGACAGCGTACCAAGAGACCCAGTACTTC
CASSLEGTAYQETQYF
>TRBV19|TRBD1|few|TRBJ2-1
TGTGCCAGTAGAAAATTTGGGACAGGGGATGCCGGTGAGCAGTTCTTC
CASRKFGTGDAGEQFF
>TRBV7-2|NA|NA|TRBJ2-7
TGTGCCAGCAGCTCCAAACCAGGGTACGAGCAGTACTTC
CASSSKPGYEQYF
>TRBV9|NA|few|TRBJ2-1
TGTGCCAGCAGCGTGGCGGGGTATCCCAATGAGCAGTTCTTC
CASSVAGYPNEQFF
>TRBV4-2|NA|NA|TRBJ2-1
TGTGCCAGCAGCCAAGTGGCGGACTACCCTACGTATGAGCAGTTCTTC
CASSQVADYPTYEQFF
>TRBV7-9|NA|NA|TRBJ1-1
TGTGCCAGCAGCGCAAGTCTACGGTCTGAAGCTTTCTTT
CASSASLRSEAFF
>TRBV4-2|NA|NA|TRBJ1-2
TGTGCCAGCAGCCAAGAGAACAGGGATGCATCATACACCTTC
CASSQENRDASYTF